The sequence of this T cell receptor beta chain was determined in a study of blood T cell repertoires in COVID-19. About the research overall: COVID-19 samples from acute and convalescent phases originated in the United States, Italy and Spain. Sources were T cells, B-cell-depleted T cells, or PBMCs; the material itself was cDNA or gDNA.

The germline V gene encodes CDR1 SQVTM and CDR2 ANQGSEA. The CDR3 loop spans 13 amino acids. V was trimmed by 4 bases and J by 8 bases, leaving 14 bases between them. In the original analysis: Nucleated cell counts were estimated from reference gene primer amplification. Here immunoSEQ multiplex PCR was the method, and the copy in TCRdb shows in-frame clones only, minus some. V, J and clone size are taken as reported in that table, and D and trimming were inferred from the DNA itself. The sample holds approximately 260,000 clones, about 88% seen once. The chain recombines TRBV29-1 with TRBJ1-4; D is perhaps TRBD1 (6 bases). The sequenced sample consisted of peripheral blood. This sequence was found in a woman aged 40 to 50 who had recovered from COVID-19. In DNA form, the CDR3 reads TGCAGCGTTGGCGCAGGGGTAGGGGAAAAACTGTTTTTT. Protein sequence: CSVGAGVGEKLFF.